This T cell receptor beta chain was obtained from a study of T cells after yellow fever vaccination. Across the whole study: Fractions with few cells were prepared using SMART-Seq v4 Ultra Low Input. Findings and caveats of the study: FACS-sorted repertoires could harbor abundant contaminating bulk-population clonotypes. Most primary-vaccination clones reappeared after the booster (about 97% CD4, about 88% CD8).

This clonotype was seen only a few times. The antigen is undetermined. The CDR3 has 17 residues. Germline V lookup: CDR1 MNHEY, CDR2 SVGEGT. V was clipped by 0 bases and J by 2 bases; unmatched bases: 9. 5'RACE template switching generated TCR cDNA, adding a universal primer site and UMIs. TCRdb ran MiXCR on the 5' RACE reads and lists one entry per CDR3 protein. This sample has tens of thousands of distinct CDR3 sequences, with 7.4% found just once. The receptor's source is a man in his late teens or twenties who received the YFV17D yellow fever vaccine. The source was CD8+ T cells sorted from PBMCs, collected around 14 days after the first yellow fever vaccination. The rearrangement uses TRBV6-2 or TRBV6-3 and TRBJ2-5; 7 nucleotides align to TRBD1. CDR3 bases: TGTGCCAGCAGTTACTCTCCAGGGGGTCGCCAACAAGAGACCCAGTACTTC. This translates into CASSYSPGGRQQETQYF.